What follows describes a single T cell receptor (beta chain). The CDR3 sequence is 14 residues long. The V segment lost 10 bases and the J segment 6 bases; nucleotides outside the gene matches: 9. Germline CDR1 reads MNHEY; CDR2 reads SVGAGI. This table comes from immunoSEQ multiplex PCR, and its TCRdb copy is limited to in-frame clones, with some not included. Here the sample spans under 95,000 clones, more than 90% being singletons. This entry is derived from a study of T cell changes during pregnancy in multiple sclerosis. This chain links TRBV6-5 with TRBJ2-2; 9 bases fit TRBD2. This receptor was obtained from a female donor with multiple sclerosis, enrolled in a pregnancy study. The sample here was peripheral blood, taken in the second trimester of pregnancy. In DNA form, the CDR3 reads TGTGCCACCCCGGTAGCGGGAGTCCCCGGGGAGCTGTTTTTT. Residues: CATPVAGVPGELFF.